Each of the 5 T cell receptor beta chains below was sequenced from the same sample in a study of breast tumors, draining lymph nodes, adjacent tissues. Samples came from axillary lymph nodes draining the breast cancer. From the multiplex PCR reads, TCRdb called clonotypes with MiXCR, one entry per CDR3 protein. The data hold fewer than 140,000 distinct CDR3 sequences, with about 29% observed a single time. Sample: axillary lymph node tissue. Source of these receptors: a female donor with breast cancer. Some clones in this sample may be carry-over from other donors' samples.

This clonotype was seen many times. V is TRBV30 and J is TRBJ1-5; D gene unclear. Trimming left V 2 bases short and J 0 bases short, with 5 bases between. CDR1 and CDR2 from the germline V gene are GTSNPN and SVGIG (reference sequence). This CDR3 region has 13 residues. Written as DNA, the CDR3 is TGTGCCTGGAGTCGGGATAGCAATCAGCCCCAGCATTTT. It translates to CAWSRDSNQPQHF. The variable domain in full, with the rest retrieved from reference TRBV30 and TRBJ1-5, is SQTIHQWPATLVQPVGSPLSLECTVEGTSNPNLYWYRQAAGRGLQLLFYSVGIGQISSEVPQNLSASRPQDRQFILSSKKLLLSDSGFYLCAWSRDSNQPQHFGDGTRLSIL.

This clonotype appeared a few times. The rearrangement links TRBV4-3 to TRBJ2-1; D might be TRBD2 (6 bases). The V gene lost 4 bases and the J gene lost 10 bases, with 14 bases spanning the gap. Germline lookup yields CDR1 LGHNA and CDR2 YSLEER. The length of the CDR3 is 13 residues. The CDR3 nucleotides read TGCGCCAGCAGCCCCGGGCGGGGTACAGAGCAGTTCTTC. As protein: CASSPGRGTEQFF.

In its sample, this clonotype was seen a few times. V and J are TRBV10-1 and TRBJ2-1; perhaps D is TRBD1 or TRBD2 (6 bases each). The CDR3 length is 19 residues. Trimming cost V 2 bases and J 4 bases, with 24 bases left between them. From germline, CDR1 is WNHNN and CDR2 SYGVQD (reference sequence). The CDR3 DNA is TGCGCCAGCAGTGAGGGAGGGGTCACCGCCAAAGGGGGTTACAATGAGCAGTTCTTC. Protein product: CASSEGGVTAKGGYNEQFF.

The chain recombines TRBV13 with TRBJ1-1, with D tentatively TRBD1 (5 bases). V lost 4 bases, J lost 1 base, and 7 bases lay in between. CDR1 PRHDT and CDR2 FYEKMQ come from the germline V gene (reference sequence). The length of the CDR3 is 13 residues. CDR3 in DNA: TGTGCCAGCAGCTCTACAGGGAACACTGAAGCTTTCTTT. Its translation: CASSSTGNTEAFF.

This clonotype was found many times. The CDR3 nucleotides read TGTGCCAGCTCACCACGGACAGGGCGAGGTGAAAAACTGTTTTTT. This translates into CASSPRTGRGEKLFF. V usage is TRBV18 and J usage is TRBJ1-4; 8 bases are a match to TRBD1. CDR1 is KGHSH and CDR2 is LQKENI in the germline V gene. The CDR3 has 15 residues. Trimming at V came to 1 base and at J to 7 bases, leaving 5 bases not matched to a gene.